These T cell receptor beta chains were read from a single sample in a study of radiation and T cells in renal cell carcinoma. Assay: immunoSEQ multiplex PCR; the TCRdb copy retains only in-frame clones and omits some. The sample has just over 95,000 clones; roughly 90% are singletons. The specimen was blood, collected from a patient whose treatment included radiotherapy and nephrectomy. The receptors shown here come from a man aged 45-60 years with renal cell carcinoma. Both conserved end residues are part of each CDR3. The D gene is left open where the match is weak. Only part of the rows carry a size: once, few, many, or a class if the clone is expanded.

CDR3nt | CDR3aa | v_gene | abundance | d_gene | j_gene
TGTGCCAGCAGCTTAGAAGAGACCCAGTACTTC | CASSLEETQYF | TRBV5-6 | once | . | TRBJ2-5
TGCGCCAGCAGTGGCCAGGGGCGAACCTACGAGCAGTACTTC | CASSGQGRTYEQYF | TRBV10-2 | . | . | TRBJ2-7
TGTGCCAGCAGTGTAGGGACAGAAGAATGGCAAGAGACCCAGTACTTC | CASSVGTEEWQETQYF | TRBV27 | . | TRBD1 | TRBJ2-5
TGCGCCAGCAGTCAAGCCGGACAGGGGGCTAAACCAAACTTCACAGATACGCAGTATTTT | CASSQAGQGAKPNFTDTQYF | TRBV23-1 | once | TRBD1 | TRBJ2-3
TGTGCCAGTAGTTCCGGACTAGCGGGGCTCTCCTACGAGCAGTACTTC | CASSSGLAGLSYEQYF | TRBV19 | . | TRBD2 | TRBJ2-7
TGCGCCAGCAGCTGGACGGGGGGCGCGGGAAACACCGGGGAGCTGTTTTTT | CASSWTGGAGNTGELFF | TRBV5-1 | . | . | TRBJ2-2
TGTGCCAGCAGCGGTGGGGGGATCAGGGGTGAAAAACTGTTTTTT | CASSGGGIRGEKLFF | TRBV4-2 | once | . | TRBJ1-4
TGTGCCAGCAGTGCCCGGGGGACTAGCGGATACAATGAGCAGTTCTTC | CASSARGTSGYNEQFF | TRBV7-9 | . | TRBD2 | TRBJ2-1
TGTGCCAGCAGTGAATTTGCGCGACTAGCGGATTCCTACGAGCAGTACTTC | CASSEFARLADSYEQYF | TRBV6-1 | few | TRBD2 | TRBJ2-7
TGTGCCAGCAGCCAGACAGGGGATGGGGTGCCCCAGCATTTT | CASSQTGDGVPQHF | TRBV7-9 | few | TRBD1 | TRBJ1-5
TGCGCCAGCAGCCAGTACACCTTTGGGACCCAGTACTTC | CASSQYTFGTQYF | TRBV4-3 | . | . | TRBJ2-5
TGTGCCAGCAGTGACCCTACCACGACTAGCGGAATCAGCAATGAGCAGTTCTTC | CASSDPTTTSGISNEQFF | TRBV6-1 | . | TRBD2 | TRBJ2-1
TGTGCCAGCAGTTTCTTAGACTTCGACAATGAGCAGTTCTTC | CASSFLDFDNEQFF | TRBV27 | . | . | TRBJ2-1
TGTGCCAGCAGCTCCCCCGGGGTCGCTGAAGCTTTCTTT | CASSSPGVAEAFF | TRBV11-3 | once | . | TRBJ1-1
TGTGCCAGCAGCTTAGGGGGGACAGGGGATGGCTACACCTTC | CASSLGGTGDGYTF | TRBV7-9 | . | TRBD1 | TRBJ1-2
TGTGCCAGCTCCAGGGCCGCGGACAGGGGGTGGAATGAGCAGTTCTTC | CASSRAADRGWNEQFF | TRBV18 | once | TRBD1 | TRBJ2-1
TGTGCCAGCTCACCTCAAGAGGGTTCTATCGACTCTGGGGCCAACGTCCTGACTTTC | CASSPQEGSIDSGANVLTF | TRBV18 | . | . | TRBJ2-6
TGTGCCAGCAGGACAGTCGGAAACATTCAGTACTTC | CASRTVGNIQYF | TRBV6-1 | . | . | TRBJ2-4
TGTGCCAGCAGTCCGACTAGCGGGAGTTACAATGAGCAGTTCTTC | CASSPTSGSYNEQFF | TRBV6-4 | . | TRBD2 | TRBJ2-1
TGTGCCAGCAGCCTCTTGCGGTACGAGCAGTACTTC | CASSLLRYEQYF | TRBV6-1 | . | . | TRBJ2-7
TGTGCCAGCAGCCAACACTCGGGTGCTCTCGGGACTGAAGCTTTCTTT | CASSQHSGALGTEAFF | TRBV5-4 | . | . | TRBJ1-1
TGTGCCAGCAGCGGGGACGACCCCTACAATGAGCAGTTCTTC | CASSGDDPYNEQFF | TRBV6-5 | . | . | TRBJ2-1
TGTGCCACCAGTAGAGCGGGGATTAGCACAGATACGCAGTATTTT | CATSRAGISTDTQYF | TRBV15 | . | TRBD2 | TRBJ2-3
TGTGCCAGCAGTGGACGAAATTCACCCCTCCACTTT | CASSGRNSPLHF | TRBV6-1 | . | . | TRBJ1-6
TGTGCCAGTAGTAGTGGCGGGGGGGCGAGAGAGTGGGAGACCCAGTACTTC | CASSSGGGAREWETQYF | TRBV19 | . | TRBD2 | TRBJ2-5
TGTGCCAGCAGCTTAGACAGGAGTAATCAGCCCCAGCATTTT | CASSLDRSNQPQHF | TRBV28 | . | . | TRBJ1-5
TGTGCCAGCAGTTACTCCTCTGGAAACACCATATATTTT | CASSYSSGNTIYF | TRBV6-5 | . | . | TRBJ1-3
TGTGCCAGCAGCGTAGGAAGGGGAAATTCACCCCTCCACTTT | CASSVGRGNSPLHF | TRBV9 | . | . | TRBJ1-6
TGTGCCAGCAGTTTTCTCCTTCGGAGCACAGATACGCAGTATTTT | CASSFLLRSTDTQYF | TRBV28 | once | . | TRBJ2-3
TGTGCCAGCAGTTACTCCCATAATTCACCCCTCCACTTT | CASSYSHNSPLHF | TRBV6-5 | . | . | TRBJ1-6
TGTGCCAGCAGCTTAGAGGGGGCAAATAATTCACCCCTCCACTTT | CASSLEGANNSPLHF | TRBV7-8 | few | TRBD1 | TRBJ1-6
TGTGCCAGCAGTTACGGGGACAGAGAAGCTTTCTTT | CASSYGDREAFF | TRBV6-5 | once | TRBD1 | TRBJ1-1
TGTGCCAGCAGCACCTCAGGGCAGGGGCGGCAAGAGACCCAGTACTTC | CASSTSGQGRQETQYF | TRBV28 | . | . | TRBJ2-5